One sample yielded the 20 T cell receptor beta chains listed below, sequenced in a study of blood T cells in healthy people across ages. A second 7 to 11 cycle PCR used barcoded and J-beta primers. A single record per CDR3 protein comes from TCRdb applying MiXCR to the 5' RACE reads. The sample contains about 1.8 million distinct CDR3 sequences, about 50% of which appear only once. Sequencing input: blood. The receptors derive from a middle-aged woman in good health.

This chain links TRBV6-2 or TRBV6-3 with TRBJ2-5; 13 bases align to TRBD2. The V and J ends lost 7 bases and 11 bases, in that order; junction bases with no gene match: 16. This CDR3 is 16 amino acids long. Per the germline V gene, CDR1 is MNHEY and CDR2 is SVGEGT. The CDR3 coding sequence is TGTGCCAGCAATCAAGCGACTAGCGGGGGGCCCTATGAGCAGTACTTC. Encoded protein: CASNQATSGGPYEQYF.

This clonotype was counted once. The chain recombines TRBV28 with TRBJ2-3, with D hard to call. V was trimmed by 4 bases and J by 6 bases, leaving 23 bases between them. CDR3 length: 17 amino acids. Looked up from germline, CDR1 is MDHEN and CDR2 is SYDVKM. CDR3 residues: CASSSPRADAPRDTQYF. CDR3 DNA: TGTGCCAGCAGTTCCCCCCGGGCGGACGCTCCACGCGATACGCAGTATTTT.

This clonotype was recorded a few times. The rearrangement uses TRBV7-2 and TRBJ2-3; perhaps TRBD2 as D (6 bases). Germline-derived CDR1 and CDR2 are SGHTA and FQGNSA. V shed 2 bases and J shed 0 bases, with 12 bases lying between them. The CDR3 length is 16 residues. This CDR3 is CASSLTTSISTDTQYF. The CDR3 DNA sequence: TGTGCCAGCAGCTTAACCACTAGCATCAGCACAGATACGCAGTATTTT.

The rearrangement uses TRBV2 and TRBJ2-5; perhaps TRBD2 as D (5 bases). V dropped 9 bases and J dropped 2 bases, with 13 bases sitting between them. CDR1 is SNHLY, CDR2 FYNNEI, per germline. The CDR3 consists of 13 residues. CDR3 sequence: CASGDRGQETQYF. The CDR3, as DNA: TGTGCCAGTGGAGACCGGGGACAAGAGACCCAGTACTTC.

The rearrangement uses TRBV10-3 and TRBJ2-6, with 8 bases that match TRBD1. V trimming: 9 bases; J trimming: 4 bases; junction bases outside the gene matches: 5. The CDR3 extends over 14 amino acids. Germline V gene sequence: CDR1 ENHRY, CDR2 SYGVKD. DNA of the CDR3: TGTGCCATTGGACAGGGCGTCGGGGCCAACGTCCTGACTTTC. Protein: CAIGQGVGANVLTF.

The chain is built from TRBV20-1 and TRBJ2-1; D is ambiguous. This CDR3 has 13 amino acids. Trimming left V 1 base short and J 5 bases short, with 9 bases between. The germline CDR1 and CDR2 sequences are DFQATT and SNEGSKA (reference sequence). In DNA form, the CDR3 reads TGCAGTGCTAGAGGCCAAGGTGACAATGAGCAGTTCTTC. The encoded protein is CSARGQGDNEQFF.

The chain recombines TRBV20-1 with TRBJ2-3; 7 nucleotides match TRBD2. The CDR3 spans 12 residues. Germline values: CDR1 DFQATT, CDR2 SNEGSKA (reference sequence). Losses at the gene ends were 6 bases for V and 11 bases for J; bases not matched to a gene: 11. The CDR3 bases are TGCAGTGCCGGGCCAGGACTAGTTCAGCAGTATTTT. This gives the protein CSAGPGLVQQYF.

This chain uses TRBV20-1 with TRBJ2-5; 7 nucleotides match TRBD2. Germline CDR1 reads DFQATT; CDR2 reads SNEGSKA (reference sequence). The CDR3 length is 13 residues. V shed 6 bases, J shed 0 bases, and the junction held 4 bases outside the gene matches. This CDR3 reads CSAGGGYQETQYF. The CDR3 DNA sequence: TGCAGTGCGGGGGGGGGATACCAAGAGACCCAGTACTTC.

The chain recombines TRBV5-1 with TRBJ2-1; 11 positions match TRBD1. The junction had 12 bases not matched to a gene; V was cut back by 0 bases and J by 7 bases. Germline CDR1 reads SGHRS; CDR2 reads YFSETQ. The CDR3 runs to 18 residues. Here the CDR3 reads CASSLAGVGTGGGNEQFF. As DNA, the CDR3 is TGCGCCAGCAGCTTGGCCGGCGTCGGGACAGGGGGTGGAAATGAGCAGTTCTTC.

This chain connects TRBV18 to TRBJ1-1, with 7 nucleotides matching TRBD1. The CDR3 runs to 19 residues. In germline, CDR1 is KGHSH, CDR2 LQKENI. Trimming removed 3 bases from V and 1 base from J; junction bases left unmatched: 17. The CDR3 DNA sequence: TGTGCCAGCTCACCTTTCGGACAGGAGAGAACTACTTCGAACACTGAAGCTTTCTTT. Protein: CASSPFGQERTTSNTEAFF.

This clonotype has only a few counts. The gene calls are TRBV12-3 or TRBV12-4 and TRBJ2-5; 7 bases line up with TRBD2. With V trimmed by 6 bases and J by 0 bases, 4 bases remained unmatched. The CDR3 extends over 14 amino acids. CDR3 sequence: CASSWGGHQETQYF. The CDR3 DNA reads TGTGCCAGCAGCTGGGGGGGACACCAAGAGACCCAGTACTTC.

This rearrangement joins TRBV20-1 to TRBJ1-2; 8 positions match TRBD1. The CDR3 is 12 amino acids. J lost 7 bases, V lost 6 bases, and 7 bases had no gene match. Per the germline V gene, CDR1 is DFQATT and CDR2 is SNEGSKA (reference sequence). In DNA, the CDR3 is TGCAGTGCCCAGACAGGGGTGGGTGGCTACACCTTC. It codes for CSAQTGVGGYTF.

In this sample, this clonotype turned up many times. The chain combines TRBV29-1 with TRBJ2-1, with D perhaps TRBD2 (5 bases). Trimming took off 4 bases at V and 13 bases at J, with 17 bases between the two ends. Germline values: CDR1 SQVTM, CDR2 ANQGSEA. CDR3 length equals 12 residues. CDR3 region: CSVGRVGEKQFF. Here the CDR3 DNA reads TGCAGCGTTGGAAGGGTCGGGGAAAAACAGTTCTTC.

This clonotype has just one count. V is TRBV6-1 and J is TRBJ1-5; the D is unclear. Germline lookup yields CDR1 MNHNS and CDR2 SASEGT. The CDR3 runs 13 residues. V shed 3 bases and J shed 5 bases, with 8 bases lying between them. The CDR3 loop reads CASSEAQDQPQHF. The CDR3 nucleotides are TGTGCCAGCAGTGAGGCGCAGGATCAGCCCCAGCATTTT.

This chain joins TRBV9 and TRBJ2-1; D unresolved. The CDR3 runs 16 residues. Germline CDR1 SGDLS, CDR2 YYNGEE. V lost 0 bases and J lost 0, with 10 bases in between. This CDR3 reads CASSVGSLLSYNEQFF. Written as DNA, the CDR3 is TGTGCCAGCAGCGTAGGTAGTCTACTCTCCTACAATGAGCAGTTCTTC.

This chain connects TRBV4-3 to TRBJ1-2; 7 bases are shared with TRBD1. This CDR3 is built from 15 residues. Germline loops: CDR1 LGHNA, CDR2 YSLEER. V shed 0 bases, J shed 8 bases, and the junction held 9 bases outside the gene matches. CDR3 nucleotides: TGCGCCAGCAGCCAAGAAGACGACAGGGATGGGGGCTACACCTTC. Translated, it gives CASSQEDDRDGGYTF.

This clonotype was recorded a few times. V gene TRBV6-5 combines with J gene TRBJ1-6; D may be TRBD1 (5 bases). CDR1 and CDR2 from the germline V gene are MNHEY and SVGAGI. Deletions cut 6 bases from V and 2 bases from J, with 11 bases between. The CDR3 spans 15 residues. Here the CDR3 DNA reads TGTGCCAGCAGCCAGGGTGAGACCTATAATTCACCCCTCCACTTT. Protein: CASSQGETYNSPLHF.

This clonotype was seen many times. The chain joins TRBV29-1 to TRBJ2-3, with TRBD2 matching over 8 bases. From germline, CDR1 is SQVTM and CDR2 ANQGSEA. The CDR3 has 11 residues. Germline trimming cut 7 bases from V and 5 bases from J; bases unmatched to any gene: 2. The CDR3 loop is CSDGGVDTQYF. The CDR3 DNA sequence: TGCAGCGACGGGGGGGTAGATACGCAGTATTTT.

CDR3 DNA: TGTGCCACCGCGGGGGACGACGAGACCCAGTACTTC. Protein sequence: CATAGDDETQYF. This chain connects TRBV24-1 to TRBJ2-5; TRBD2 matches at 7 bases. V dropped 9 bases and J dropped 5; count of bases not matched to a gene: 5. Germline lookup yields CDR1 KGHDR and CDR2 SFDVKD. CDR3 length: 12 residues.

The V gene is TRBV6-1, the J gene TRBJ2-1; D possibly uses TRBD1 or TRBD2 (6 bases each). The CDR3 runs to 15 residues. V was pared by 0 bases and J by 7 bases, with 13 bases between. Germline loops: CDR1 MNHNS, CDR2 SASEGT. The CDR3 bases are TGTGCCAGCAGTGAAGCGGAGGGGGAGGTAAATGAGCAGTTCTTC. Its translation: CASSEAEGEVNEQFF.